The 18 T cell receptor beta chains below were found in one sample sequenced in a study of shared clonotypes between healthy human individuals. Clones were sequenced by immunoSEQ multiplex PCR, and TCRdb holds only the in-frame ones, with some missing. The profile shows around 95,000 clones, roughly half of them singletons. Source material: PBMCs. Every receptor here comes from a middle-aged woman in good health. Some clones in this sample may be carry-over from other donors' samples.

The V gene is TRBV5-1, the J gene TRBJ1-1; no reliable D call. Trimming shortened V by 5 bases and J by 1 base, and 9 bases separated the two germline ends. This CDR3 has 13 residues. The germline gives CDR1 SGHRS, CDR2 YFSETQ. CDR3 protein: CASSRPANTEAFF. For the CDR3, the DNA is TGCGCCAGCAGTCGCCCAGCGAACACTGAAGCTTTCTTT. The full variable domain, completed using reference TRBV5-1 and TRBJ1-1, is KAGVTQTPRYLIKTRGQQVTLSCSPISGHRSVSWYQQTPGQGLQFLFEYFSETQRNKGNFPGRFSGRQFSNSRSEMNVSTLELGDSALYLCASSRPANTEAFFGQGTRLTVV.

The CDR3 loop is CASSLSSNTGELFF. DNA of the CDR3: TGTGCCAGCAGCTTATCCTCAAACACCGGGGAGCTGTTTTTT. The chain links TRBV7-9 to TRBJ2-2; no definite D call. Germline V gene sequence: CDR1 SEHNR, CDR2 FQNEAQ (reference sequence). Trimming shortened V by 2 bases and J by 2 bases, and 6 bases separated the two germline ends. This CDR3 is built from 14 residues.

The gene calls are TRBV7-9 and TRBJ2-7; possible D gene TRBD1, 5 bases. This CDR3 region has 13 residues. Germline V gene data show CDR1 as SEHNR and CDR2 as FQNEAQ (reference sequence). Trimming left V 3 bases short and J 5 bases short, with 11 bases between. The CDR3: CASSFWGSHEQYF. In DNA form, the CDR3 reads TGTGCCAGCAGCTTTTGGGGCTCGCACGAGCAGTACTTC.

V and J are TRBV29-1 and TRBJ1-1, with 7 bases lining up with TRBD1. The CDR3 consists of 13 residues. Germline CDR1 is SQVTM and CDR2 is ANQGSEA. V shed 7 bases, J shed 2 bases, and the junction held 7 bases outside the gene matches. This CDR3 reads CSGLGQLNTEAFF. The CDR3 DNA reads TGCAGCGGGCTGGGACAGCTCAACACTGAAGCTTTCTTT.

The V and J genes are TRBV28 and TRBJ1-1; tentatively, D is TRBD1 (6 bases). The ends were cut back, 8 bases at V and 6 bases at J, with 16 bases in the middle. This CDR3 is built from 13 residues. The germline V gene has CDR1 MDHEN and CDR2 SYDVKM. CDR3 sequence (DNA): TGTGCCAGCCACCGGGACATAAACGCTGAAGCTTTCTTT. This sequence encodes CASHRDINAEAFF.

This clone was recorded many times. This chain joins TRBV29-1 and TRBJ2-1; D possibly corresponds to TRBD2 (6 bases). V was clipped by 5 bases and J by 4 bases, with 12 bases between them. CDR1 and CDR2 from the germline V gene are SQVTM and ANQGSEA. The CDR3 is 13 amino acids. The CDR3, as DNA: TGCAGCGTTTCGACTAGATCTTACAATGAGCAGTTCTTC. Translation: CSVSTRSYNEQFF.

The CDR3 DNA is TGCAGCGTTGGGGCAGAGGGTAGGAGCTACACCTTC. Its protein is CSVGAEGRSYTF. This chain joins TRBV29-1 and TRBJ1-2; D unclear. This CDR3 is 12 amino acids long. V gave up 4 bases and J gave up 9 bases, with 15 bases separating them. CDR1 and CDR2 from the germline V gene are SQVTM and ANQGSEA. Complete variable domain (other parts from reference TRBV29-1 and TRBJ1-2): SAVISQKPSRDICQRGTSLTIQCQVDSQVTMMFWYRQQPGQSLTLIATANQGSEATYESGFVIDKFPISRPNLTFSTLTVSNMSPEDSSIYLCSVGAEGRSYTFGSGTRLTVV.

This clone was seen only a few times. The chain links TRBV30 to TRBJ2-1; 9 bases align to TRBD2. Trimming at V came to 3 bases and at J to 4 bases, leaving 7 bases not matched to a gene. The CDR3 sequence is 15 residues long. CDR1 is GTSNPN and CDR2 is SVGIG in the germline V gene (reference sequence). CDR3 coding DNA: TGTGCCTGGAGGAAGCGGGAGGTCCCGTACAATGAGCAGTTCTTC. Amino acids: CAWRKREVPYNEQFF.

This clone showed up just a few times. The genes are TRBV27 and TRBJ2-5, with 8 nucleotides matching TRBD2. V gave up 3 bases and J gave up 11 bases; unmatched junction bases: 14. The CDR3 is made up of 15 amino acids. Germline V CDR1 and CDR2: MNHEY, SMNVEV (reference sequence). The CDR3 loop is CASSFFAGGLPEQYF. The CDR3 DNA reads as TGTGCCAGCAGTTTTTTTGCGGGAGGCCTTCCGGAGCAGTACTTC.

V gene TRBV5-1 combines with J gene TRBJ2-5; 10 bases are shared with TRBD1. V shed 2 bases, J shed 11 bases, and the junction held 12 bases outside the gene matches. The germline V gene encodes CDR1 SGHRS and CDR2 YFSETQ. This CDR3 region has 15 residues. CDR3 sequence: CASSFQGTGAEEQYF. The CDR3 DNA is TGCGCCAGCAGCTTCCAAGGGACAGGGGCGGAAGAGCAGTACTTC.

This chain uses TRBV29-1 with TRBJ2-1; no clear D. The CDR3 covers 12 residues. The ends were cut back, 4 bases at V and 5 bases at J, with 9 bases in the middle. Germline assignment: CDR1 SQVTM and CDR2 ANQGSEA. This CDR3 is CSVARVDNEQFF. CDR3 DNA: TGCAGCGTTGCTAGGGTAGACAATGAGCAGTTCTTC.

CDR3 in DNA: TGTGCCAGCATTGGGACTAGCATCCACGAGCAGTACTTC. This gives the protein CASIGTSIHEQYF. J is TRBJ2-7 and V is TRBV25-1, with 9 positions matching TRBD2. With 7 bases clipped from V and 5 bases from J, the junction kept 6 bases outside the gene matches. CDR1 and CDR2 (germline): MGHDK, SYGVNS. This CDR3 spans 13 amino acids.

The chain is built from TRBV6-1 and TRBJ1-4; 7 bases are shared with TRBD1. Germline loops: CDR1 MNHNS, CDR2 SASEGT. V shed 6 bases and J 8 bases; nucleotides not matched to a gene: 6. This CDR3 is 13 amino acids long. The CDR3 nucleotides read TGTGCCAGCAGACAGGGGAATCGGGAAAAACTGTTTTTT. This gives the protein CASRQGNREKLFF.

This sequence joins TRBV5-4 and TRBJ2-5; 15 bases line up with TRBD2. The CDR3 is 18 residues long. The V gene's germline CDR1 is SGHNT and CDR2 YYREEE (reference sequence). Losses at the gene ends were 4 bases for V and 5 bases for J; bases not matched to a gene: 12. For the CDR3, the DNA is TGTGCCAGCAGCGATGCGGGACTAGCGGGGGGCATGAGGGAGACCCAGTACTTC. It specifies CASSDAGLAGGMRETQYF.

This clone was seen at least ten times. The V call is TRBV7-2, the J call TRBJ2-3; TRBD2 is a possible D gene (6 bases). Trimming cost V 8 bases and J 6 bases, with 15 bases left between them. The germline gives CDR1 SGHTA, CDR2 FQGNSA. This CDR3 has 13 amino acids. Written as DNA, the CDR3 is TGTGCCAGCGTCCTGGGGGGAGCCGATACGCAGTATTTT. Protein: CASVLGGADTQYF.

CDR3 sequence: CASSYSSARMNTEAFF. In DNA, the CDR3 is TGTGCCAGCAGTTACTCGAGTGCGCGTATGAACACTGAAGCTTTCTTT. The chain employs TRBV6-5 and TRBJ1-1; D is unresolved. Germline V gene sequence: CDR1 MNHEY, CDR2 SVGAGI. V lost 0 bases and J lost 0, with 11 bases in between. The CDR3 is made up of 16 amino acids.

The V gene is TRBV7-8, the J gene TRBJ1-1; tentative D call: TRBD1 (6 bases). The V end was cut by 5 bases, the J end by 5 bases, with 18 bases between. Looked up from germline, CDR1 is SGHVS and CDR2 is FQNEAQ. CDR3 size: 15 residues. CDR3 in amino acids: CASSNNGGLRTEAFF. CDR3 DNA sequence: TGTGCCAGCAGCAACAACGGGGGCCTGAGAACTGAAGCTTTCTTT.

The J gene is TRBJ2-2, the V gene TRBV5-8; a possible D gene is TRBD2 (6 bases). This CDR3 region has 15 residues. Germline loops: CDR1 SGHTS, CDR2 YDEGEE. The V and J ends lost 4 bases and 5 bases respectively, with 15 bases between them. The CDR3 protein is CASSQDHGSTGELFF. CDR3 nucleotides: TGTGCCAGCAGCCAAGATCACGGGAGTACCGGGGAGCTGTTTTTT.